Sequencing of this TCR beta chain was carried out in a study of blood T cell repertoires in COVID-19. Study-level background: From T cells, B-cell-depleted T cells, or PBMCs came the material, which was cDNA or gDNA.

This CDR3 contains 15 residues. V dropped 5 bases and J dropped 6; count of bases not matched to a gene: 6. Per germline, CDR1 SGHVS and CDR2 FQNEAQ. Participants were aged about 18 to 89 years from more than 20 US areas. Assay used: immunoSEQ multiplex PCR; TCRdb lists only in-frame clones, some missing. Of 300,000 or so clones in the sample, roughly nine tenths were seen once. This clonotype originated in a woman in her thirties who had recovered from COVID-19. Sequencing was carried out using PBMCs or T cells enriched from blood (not recorded which). V is TRBV7-8 and J is TRBJ2-1, with 11 nucleotides matching TRBD2. CDR3 protein: CASSLILAGGNEQFF. Written as DNA, the CDR3 is TGTGCCAGCAGCCTTATCCTAGCGGGGGGCAATGAGCAGTTCTTC.